A selection of T cell receptor beta chains follows, all from one sample in a study of cytotoxic CD8 clonotypes in ibrutinib-treated CLL. Using immunoSEQ multiplex PCR, the repertoire was profiled, and TCRdb retains in-frame clones only, with some absent. The repertoire includes 150,000 or so clones, 79% of them detected once, and over 10% sits in the top ten. This material consisted of PBMCs, taken after 12 months of ibrutinib treatment. These receptor sequences come from a human donor with chronic lymphocytic leukemia. Each CDR3 is given with its conserved first and last residue. The order of the fields is D gene, clone size, V gene, J gene, CDR3 protein, CDR3 DNA. A D gene is named only where the DNA matches it firmly. The size of a clone is reported for some rows only, either as once, few or many, or as a class for expanded clones.

D gene: TRBD1
clone size: -
V gene: TRBV5-1
J gene: TRBJ1-1
CDR3 protein: CASSLVPTDRANTEAFF
CDR3 DNA: TGCGCCAGCAGCTTGGTCCCAACAGACAGGGCAAACACTGAAGCTTTCTTT

D gene: TRBD2
clone size: -
V gene: TRBV28
J gene: TRBJ2-1
CDR3 protein: CASRPTSGGRHEQFF
CDR3 DNA: TGTGCCAGCAGACCTACTAGCGGAGGGCGTCATGAGCAGTTCTTC

D gene: TRBD2
clone size: -
V gene: TRBV2
J gene: TRBJ2-7
CDR3 protein: CASSDYSGRVYEQYF
CDR3 DNA: TGTGCCAGCAGTGATTACAGCGGGAGGGTCTACGAGCAGTACTTC

D gene: -
clone size: -
V gene: TRBV6-5
J gene: TRBJ1-2
CDR3 protein: CASSPDRRYGYTF
CDR3 DNA: TGTGCCAGCAGTCCGGACAGACGCTATGGCTACACCTTC

D gene: -
clone size: -
V gene: TRBV4-2
J gene: TRBJ2-7
CDR3 protein: CASSHLSRGEQYF
CDR3 DNA: TGTGCCAGCAGCCACCTTTCTCGGGGCGAGCAGTACTTC

D gene: TRBD1
clone size: once
V gene: TRBV7-9
J gene: TRBJ2-7
CDR3 protein: CASSSSGTGRDEQYF
CDR3 DNA: TGTGCCAGCAGCTCATCCGGGACAGGCCGGGACGAGCAGTACTTC

D gene: TRBD1
clone size: -
V gene: TRBV28
J gene: TRBJ1-1
CDR3 protein: CASSFYLQSGGNTEAFF
CDR3 DNA: TGTGCCAGCAGTTTTTACCTTCAATCAGGGGGTAACACTGAAGCTTTCTTT

D gene: TRBD2
clone size: -
V gene: TRBV7-2
J gene: TRBJ2-7
CDR3 protein: CASSPSLAEASYEQYF
CDR3 DNA: TGTGCCAGCAGCCCCTCCCTAGCGGAGGCCTCCTACGAGCAGTACTTC

D gene: TRBD2
clone size: -
V gene: TRBV11-2
J gene: TRBJ2-3
CDR3 protein: CASSSPGLGTDTQYF
CDR3 DNA: TGTGCCAGCAGCTCCCCGGGACTAGGCACAGATACGCAGTATTTT

D gene: -
clone size: -
V gene: TRBV5-1
J gene: TRBJ2-5
CDR3 protein: CASSFGSITQETQYF
CDR3 DNA: TGCGCCAGCAGCTTTGGATCGATTACACAAGAGACCCAGTACTTC

D gene: -
clone size: -
V gene: TRBV12-5
J gene: TRBJ2-5
CDR3 protein: CASGLVSVQETQYF
CDR3 DNA: TGTGCTAGTGGTTTGGTATCGGTACAAGAGACCCAGTACTTC

D gene: -
clone size: -
V gene: TRBV5-6
J gene: TRBJ2-3
CDR3 protein: CASSSLARTQYF
CDR3 DNA: TGTGCCAGCAGCTCCTTAGCGAGAACGCAGTATTTT

D gene: -
clone size: once
V gene: TRBV7-2
J gene: TRBJ1-3
CDR3 protein: CASSLVGGQAGNTIYF
CDR3 DNA: TGTGCCAGCAGCTTAGTAGGAGGTCAGGCTGGAAACACCATATATTTT

D gene: -
clone size: -
V gene: TRBV9
J gene: TRBJ2-3
CDR3 protein: CASSSLMRAPTDTQYF
CDR3 DNA: TGTGCCAGCAGCTCCCTCATGAGGGCACCCACAGATACGCAGTATTTT

D gene: TRBD1
clone size: few
V gene: TRBV2
J gene: TRBJ1-1
CDR3 protein: CASSETGIPEAFF
CDR3 DNA: TGTGCCAGCAGTGAGACAGGGATCCCTGAAGCTTTCTTT

D gene: TRBD1
clone size: -
V gene: TRBV7-2
J gene: TRBJ2-5
CDR3 protein: CASIYQTGFGETQYF
CDR3 DNA: TGTGCCAGCATTTACCAGACAGGGTTCGGAGAGACCCAGTACTTC

D gene: -
clone size: -
V gene: TRBV29-1
J gene: TRBJ1-1
CDR3 protein: CSVENQPNTEAFF
CDR3 DNA: TGCAGCGTTGAAAACCAACCGAACACTGAAGCTTTCTTT

D gene: TRBD2
clone size: -
V gene: TRBV12-5
J gene: TRBJ2-7
CDR3 protein: CASGRPPTSGGSYEQYF
CDR3 DNA: TGTGCTAGTGGTCGACCCCCAACTAGCGGTGGCTCCTACGAGCAGTACTTC

D gene: TRBD2
clone size: -
V gene: TRBV9
J gene: TRBJ2-3
CDR3 protein: CASSVAGGSGTDTQYF
CDR3 DNA: TGTGCCAGCAGCGTAGCTGGCGGGAGTGGCACAGATACGCAGTATTTT

D gene: -
clone size: -
V gene: TRBV9
J gene: TRBJ2-1
CDR3 protein: CASSVELSYNEQFF
CDR3 DNA: TGTGCCAGCAGCGTTGAGTTGTCCTACAATGAGCAGTTCTTC

D gene: TRBD2
clone size: -
V gene: TRBV4-3
J gene: TRBJ2-1
CDR3 protein: CASSAGTSSLNEQFF
CDR3 DNA: TGCGCCAGCAGTGCCGGGACTAGCAGTCTCAATGAGCAGTTCTTC

D gene: -
clone size: -
V gene: TRBV7-9
J gene: TRBJ1-2
CDR3 protein: CASSLGGGLPLGYTF
CDR3 DNA: TGTGCCAGCAGCTTAGGGGGAGGGTTACCTCTTGGCTACACCTTC

D gene: -
clone size: -
V gene: TRBV5-1
J gene: TRBJ2-1
CDR3 protein: CASNTRQGPYNEQFF
CDR3 DNA: TGCGCCAGCAATACTCGGCAGGGGCCCTACAATGAGCAGTTCTTC